One sample yielded the 15 T cell receptor beta chains listed below, sequenced in a study of blood T cell repertoires in COVID-19. The method was immunoSEQ multiplex PCR; TCRdb's version includes in-frame clones alone and lacks a portion of them. Among approximately 150,000 clones listed, around 83% were seen once. Sequenced material: peripheral blood. The receptors were gathered from a woman in her 70s who had recovered from COVID-19.

The count of this clone is one. The V and J genes are TRBV3-1 (or the pseudogene TRBV3-2) and TRBJ2-2; D is possibly TRBD2 (7 bases). The germline gives CDR1 LGHDT, CDR2 YNNKEL (reference sequence). The CDR3 spans 18 residues. V was pared by 4 bases and J by 6 bases, with 24 bases between. The CDR3 DNA is TGTGCCAGCAGCCCCCTCCCTACTAAGGGGGGGGGCTCCGGGGAGCTGTTTTTT. This translates into CASSPLPTKGGGSGELFF.

The CDR3 here is CASSTQGTEEETQYF. CDR3 sequence (DNA): TGTGCCAGCAGCACCCAGGGGACAGAGGAAGAGACCCAGTACTTC. This chain connects TRBV9 to TRBJ2-5; TRBD1 matches 7 bases. CDR3 size: 15 residues. After removal of 4 bases from V and 3 bases from J, the junction contained 9 bases not matched to a gene. In germline, CDR1 is SGDLS, CDR2 YYNGEE.

The rearrangement links TRBV4-1 to TRBJ2-7, with D hard to call. CDR3 length equals 13 residues. Per the germline V gene, CDR1 is MGHRA and CDR2 is YSYEKL. The V end lost 2 bases, the J end lost 4 bases, and 9 bases lay between the germline ends. CDR3 sequence reads: CASSQKTEYEQYF. The CDR3 DNA reads TGCGCCAGCAGCCAAAAAACAGAGTACGAGCAGTACTTC.

The chain carries TRBV5-1 and TRBJ2-7; D possibly corresponds to TRBD2 (5 bases). CDR3 length: 13 amino acids. Germline loops: CDR1 SGHRS, CDR2 YFSETQ. Trimming cost V 4 bases and J 9 bases, with 17 bases left between them. The CDR3 sequence: CASSPDGFRGQYF. The CDR3 nucleotides read TGCGCCAGCAGCCCCGATGGCTTCCGGGGGCAGTACTTC.

V usage is TRBV11-2 and J usage is TRBJ2-1; possibly TRBD2 for D (6 bases). V was clipped by 5 bases and J by 9 bases, with 17 bases between them. Germline values: CDR1 SGHAT, CDR2 FQNNGV. The CDR3 extends over 14 amino acids. The CDR3 reads CASSRSGGAVEQFF. The CDR3 DNA sequence: TGTGCCAGCAGCCGCTCGGGCGGGGCGGTTGAGCAGTTCTTC.

The chain is built from TRBV4-2 and TRBJ2-1; tentatively, D is TRBD1 (5 bases). The germline V and J ends were trimmed by 1 base and 3 bases, with 13 bases remaining between them. Germline CDR1 LGHNA, CDR2 YNFKEQ. This CDR3 is built from 16 residues. The CDR3 DNA reads TGTGCCAGCAGCCAAGGTGGCGGACAAATCTACAATGAGCAGTTCTTC. It encodes CASSQGGGQIYNEQFF.

The chain recombines TRBV19 with TRBJ2-7, with D perhaps matching TRBD1 (6 bases). The germline V gene encodes CDR1 LNHDA and CDR2 SQIVND (reference sequence). CDR3 length: 14 amino acids. Trimming pared 3 bases from V and 5 bases from J, leaving 14 bases between. CDR3 in DNA: TGTGCCAGTAGTATGGAACCTGGGGGCCACGAGCAGTACTTC. Translating it yields CASSMEPGGHEQYF.

Of note for this clone: Mismatch with germline at one junction end may stem from a read error. The chain uses TRBV25-1 and TRBJ1-2; 9 nucleotides match TRBD1. The CDR3 is 16 residues long. CDR1 is MGHDK, CDR2 SYGVNS, per germline. In DNA form, the CDR3 reads TGTGCCAGCAGTGAAGGTTGGGGAGGGGGACAGGGCATCCAGGCCTTC. Residues: CASSEGWGGGQGIQAF.

This chain uses TRBV10-3 with TRBJ1-6; 8 nucleotides agree with TRBD1. V lost 4 bases, J lost 10 bases, and 6 bases stayed unmatched. CDR3 length equals 14 residues. Germline V CDR1 and CDR2: ENHRY, SYGVKD. For the CDR3, the DNA is TGTGCCATCAGTGGGACAGGGTTCGGGTCACCCCTCCACTTT. The encoded protein is CAISGTGFGSPLHF.

Here the CDR3 reads CASSPWVAGETQYF. The CDR3 nucleotides are TGCGCCAGCAGCCCTTGGGTAGCGGGGGAGACCCAGTACTTC. J is TRBJ2-5 and V is TRBV5-1, with 8 positions matching TRBD2. J gave up 5 bases and V 4 bases, and 7 bases lay outside the gene matches. The CDR3 runs to 14 residues. CDR1 is SGHRS and CDR2 is YFSETQ in the germline V gene.

This clone has a single count. This chain uses TRBV30 with TRBJ1-6; D not certain. The CDR3 is made up of 12 amino acids. CDR1 and CDR2 (germline): GTSNPN, SVGIG (reference sequence). V was clipped by 4 bases and J by 10 bases, with 11 bases between them. The CDR3: CAWTGGLSPLHF. CDR3 coding DNA: TGTGCCTGGACAGGAGGTCTGTCACCCCTCCACTTT.

This clone occurred once. This chain connects TRBV28 to TRBJ1-1, with 9 bases aligning to TRBD1. Germline loops: CDR1 MDHEN, CDR2 SYDVKM. CDR3 length equals 13 residues. Trimming at V came to 5 bases and at J to 10 bases, leaving 8 bases not matched to a gene. The CDR3 sequence is CASSTPGQGLAFF. The CDR3 DNA reads TGTGCCAGCAGTACCCCGGGACAGGGATTAGCTTTCTTT. The entire variable domain, with the rest obtained from reference TRBV28 and TRBJ1-1, is as follows: DVKVTQSSRYLVKRTGEKVFLECVQDMDHENMFWYRQDPGLGLRLIYFSYDVKMKEKGDIPEGYSVSREKKERFSLILESASTNQTSMYLCASSTPGQGLAFFGQGTRLTVV.

This chain connects TRBV7-9 to TRBJ2-7, with D possibly being TRBD2 (7 bases). The CDR3 contains 13 residues. Germline-derived CDR1 and CDR2 are SEHNR and FQNEAQ (reference sequence). Trimming removed 8 bases at V and 5 bases at J, with 16 bases between. The CDR3 region is CASGGGVGNEQYF. The CDR3 nucleotides are TGTGCCAGCGGAGGGGGGGTTGGCAACGAGCAGTACTTC.

The V and J genes are TRBV29-1 and TRBJ1-6; TRBD1 matches at 9 bases. After removal of 6 bases from V and 6 bases from J, the junction contained 6 bases not matched to a gene. The CDR3 contains 14 residues. Looked up from germline, CDR1 is SQVTM and CDR2 is ANQGSEA. CDR3 DNA: TGCAGCGTGAGACGGGACAGGGTTAATTCACCCCTCCACTTT. It encodes CSVRRDRVNSPLHF. Full variable domain (remainder filled in from reference TRBV29-1 and TRBJ1-6): SAVISQKPSRDICQRGTSLTIQCQVDSQVTMMFWYRQQPGQSLTLIATANQGSEATYESGFVIDKFPISRPNLTFSTLTVSNMSPEDSSIYLCSVRRDRVNSPLHFGNGTRLTVT.

CDR3 region: CAIPTGWGREQYF. The CDR3 nucleotides are TGTGCCATCCCCACTGGTTGGGGGCGCGAGCAGTACTTC. This rearrangement joins TRBV7-9 to TRBJ2-7, with TRBD1 as a possible D gene (6 bases). V was pared by 10 bases and J by 6 bases, with 19 bases between. There are 13 residues in the CDR3. Germline V lookup: CDR1 SEHNR, CDR2 FQNEAQ (reference sequence).